This T cell receptor beta chain is from a study of cytomegalovirus exposure and HLA in healthy donors (TCRdb year 2017). Regarding the complete study: An earlier analysis of 587 of the donors reported 250 to 300 Gb of sequence data and some 120 million unique TCR beta sequences from about 200 million T cells. The study combined high-throughput TCR immunosequencing, statistical association of individual TCRs with disease status, and machine learning to predict cytomegalovirus infection status. An earlier analysis of fewer than 750 of the donors used high-throughput TCR beta sequencing to judge whether each TCR beta V gene segment behaved as functional or pseudogenic. Rather than using new phenotypic data, the later analysis identified candidate immune exposures from TCR beta sequences and from how often those sequences occurred across donors. In a later genetic analysis, genome-wide SNP genotypes for about 65% of the 666 donors were used, and that subset was treated as a discovery cohort. All discovery cohort repertoires had been generated using a single sequencing platform. A few DR-DQ haplotypes were handled as single units for association and clustering because linkage in the cohort was strong. In addition to the first cohort of approximately 670 subjects, a separate validation cohort of approximately 110 different subjects was used. Typing coverage differed by locus: A, B, C, DRB1 and DQB1 were typed in about 629-640 donors, DQA1 in 522, DPA1 in 600 to 610, and DPB1 in roughly 470. Across some 400 genotyped donors of the cohort, an average of approximately 240,000 unique TCR beta nucleotide sequences per donor were sequenced, and about a sixth of those sequences were non-productive. Of the 350 to 450 genotyped donors, approximately 80% fell in the genetic ancestry cluster associated with self-reported Caucasian donors. Using immunosequencing, the study profiled T cell repertoires from 500 to 800 subjects and related those repertoires to cytomegalovirus serostatus. HLA typing covered class I and class II loci at four-digit resolution. Roughly 300 gigabases of sequencing data and approximately 93 million unique TCR sequences were included in an early release covering around 650 HLA-typed donors. Alongside the repertoire data, information on donor age, sex, ethnicity and CMV serostatus was compiled. A later analysis re-examined previously published TCR beta repertoires from just over 650 donors and added high-resolution HLA genotyping to investigate patterns of TCR occurrence. The study was designed to test whether signatures of past pathogen exposure could be identified by cataloging public T cell receptors.

Receptors were amplified or captured by the immunoSEQ multiplex PCR assay. A mixture of 60 forward primers for TCR Vbeta segments and 13 reverse primers for TCR Jbeta segments was used in the multiplex PCR. The CDR3 region of rearranged TCR beta genes was amplified from genomic DNA by a multiplex PCR assay. The amplified TCR beta libraries were sequenced on the Illumina HiSeq System as 87-base-pair reads. In the authors' own workflow: Across the roughly 640 repertoires, a later analysis counted some 80 million unique TCR beta chains, 9 million to 14 million of which were shared by at least two donors. To remove PCR and sequencing errors, raw reads were error-corrected and collapsed into unique sequences using a nearest-neighbor algorithm that merged closely related sequences. V, D and J gene segments were assigned by aligning CDR3 sequences to IMGT reference sequences. For a sequence to be retained, a match of at least six nucleotides was required to both a V gene segment and a J gene segment. A rearrangement counted as productive if the CDR3 had no stop codons and remained in frame with V and J, and every other rearrangement counted as non-productive. CDR3 was defined by IMGT convention, running from the second conserved V-encoded cysteine to the conserved J-encoded phenylalanine. Sequences without an unambiguous match to a single V gene segment were excluded from the earlier analysis of 450 to 650 of the donors. An earlier analysis of 500 to 700 of the donors classified V segments as functional when productive rearrangements were above 56.7% and as segregating when the standard deviation between donors was above 5%. A statistical classification framework was built to diagnose cytomegalovirus status from the catalog of TCR beta chain sequences. In a later analysis, V and J genes were assigned by comparing TCR nucleotide sequences against IMGT/GENE-DB human TR gene sequences. A later analysis assigned CDR3 sequences and most-parsimonious VDJ recombination scenarios with the TCRdist pipeline. In a later analysis, each TCR beta chain was defined by its CDR3 amino acid sequence together with its V-gene family, and reads without a unique V-gene family were excluded. A later analysis removed nearly 600 highly shared, low-generation-probability nucleotide sequences to deal with suspected cross-contamination and a sequencing artifact. For each public chain, a later analysis derived a clonal expansion index from normalized ranks of inferred template counts within each repertoire. In a later analysis, generation probabilities were computed using a VDJ recombination model fitted to out-of-frame rearrangements, and the results were checked against IGoR. Hypergeometric tests were used in a later analysis to score TCR-TCR, TCR-HLA and TCR-CMV co-occurrence, with a repertoire-size bias correction applied to the TCR pairs. False discovery rates were estimated in a later analysis by permuting HLA or CMV assignments 20 times. In a later analysis, co-occurring TCRs were grouped using DBSCAN, with TCRdist sequence similarity added in when clustering inside HLA-allele-positive subsets. Co-occurrence clustering excluded repertoires with fewer than 30,000 or more than 120,000 public chains, plus five with anomalous nucleotide sharing. Held by TCRdb, this immuneACCESS table contains in-frame sequences only and omits some clones. Under half of the omission traces to an unresolved V gene where checked; the cause of the rest is unknown. The DNA was the basis for D and trimming; V, J and clone size are from that table. The sample table holds about 150,000 clones, of which more than 75% were seen once. Approximately 1% of the sample comes from the top ten.

In regard to this clone: Its cognate antigen has yet to be identified. No clone much larger than this one lies a single base away; base qualities are absent.

The cohort was made up of roughly 670 healthy bone marrow donors. All cohort members were sampled while nominally healthy, although unrecorded immune exposures were likely present. The donor tested CMV seronegative, placing the donor among the 350 or so seronegative members of the cohort. Every donor gave a peripheral blood sample, and the peripheral blood mononuclear cells from that sample were used for TCR beta sequencing. The Qiagen DNeasy Blood Extraction Kit was used to extract genomic DNA from the blood cell samples. The investigation overall reported the following: A later genetic analysis associated a missense DCLRE1C variant with V-gene and J-gene trimming of TCR beta chains, and an independent cohort replicated the association. When HLA alleles, especially DR and DQ, strongly co-occurred, attributing TCR associations to individual alleles was difficult. In this cohort, only TCR beta chains were sequenced, and detectable features were limited by the absence of alpha or paired-chain data. The study listed around 160 TCR beta chains as associated with cytomegalovirus. It was suggested by the authors that the approach could potentially be generalized to other disease states and immunological phenotypes. Correlated functional status among segregating V segments might be attributable to linkage disequilibrium, but an unknown experimental factor could not be ruled out. Most TCR sequences were observed very rarely across donors, whereas some public TCRs were present in many individuals. The classifier was reported to diagnose cytomegalovirus status with high specificity and sensitivity in both the original and validation cohorts. According to a later analysis, parvovirus B19, influenza, CMV and Epstein-Barr virus appeared linked to several top co-occurrence clusters. HLA typing was unavailable for some donors at each locus, so association tests used only the typed subset. In a later analysis, around 17,000 TCR beta sequences were associated with specific HLA alleles at a false discovery rate of 0.05. Sequencing depth was assumed to be roughly uniform across donors in the presence/absence analyses, though that assumption may not hold. In an earlier analysis of some 500 of the donors, most TCR beta V segments appeared in productive rearrangements about 90% or about 30% of the time, broadly matching IMGT annotations. In a later analysis, TCR association rates were found to vary across HLA loci, with the most associated TCRs seen for DRB1 alleles and the fewest for HLA-C alleles. A group of highly shared sequence variants was considered likely to be a technical artifact of the sequencing pipeline. A further reported finding was that TCR beta sequences accurately predicted the HLA-A and HLA-B alleles for most subjects in the first cohort. Three of the identified cytomegalovirus-associated TCR beta chains were confirmed in vitro to be specific for cytomegalovirus antigens. Some 16 rarely observed V segments, including chromosome 9 orphons, were excluded from the earlier analysis of several hundred of the donors because counts were too low. In a later analysis, most CMV-associated TCR beta chains were found to appear HLA-restricted, with HLA associations seemingly driven largely by CMV exposure. In a later analysis, HLA-associated TCR beta chains were found to be more clonally expanded and to have lower generation probabilities than equally common non-associated chains. CMV serostatus was the only immune exposure information available for the cohort. A later genetic analysis reported fewer N-insertions in productive TCRs among donors in an Asian-associated ancestry cluster than the roughly 690-donor mean.

Input material: PBMCs. This TCR derives from a male donor in good health and CMV-seronegative.

The CDR3 is CARSFIYTITNYGYTF. The DNA is TGTGCCAGAAGCTTCATATACACGATCACTAACTATGGCTACACCTTC. The chain was built from TRBV5-3 and TRBJ1-2, with the D gene not clear enough to name. TRBV5-3 is an ORF; its function is uncertain. The trim is 2 bases for V and 0 bases for J, with a gap of 14 bases between the germline ends. The CDR3 contains 16 residues, cysteine and phenylalanine counted. CDR3 DNA only is kept here, 48 bases in frame from base 1.